The 28 T cell receptor beta chains presented below share a single source sample, sequenced in a study of post-analysis software for immune sequencing data. Findings and limits, study-wide: In patients, a few TRBV segments were more frequent than in controls, with TRBV5-6, TRBV5-1 and TRBV20-1 among them.

Their target antigens are unknown. The TCR beta cDNA libraries carried unique molecular identifiers. MiXCR was run by TCRdb on the PCR reads, yielding one entry per CDR3 protein. The sample holds about 570,000 distinct CDR3 sequences, approximately 31% seen once. Sequencing was done on a sample of blood. Source of these receptors: a girl younger than 18 with multiple sclerosis.

With respect to this clonotype: A much larger clone lies one base from this, so it may be a read error. The gene calls are TRBV29-1 and TRBJ2-1, with a weak D call TRBD1 (6 bases). This CDR3 has 15 amino acids. Germline CDR1 and CDR2: SQVTM and ANQGSEA. The DNA for the CDR3 is TGCAGCGTTGCCGGCAGGGGACCCTCCTACAATGAGCAGCTCTTC. This translates into CSVAGRGPSYNEQLF.

In this sample, this clonotype turned up a few times. The CDR3 reads CSARPGTGGGRTEAFF. The CDR3 DNA sequence: TGCAGTGCTAGACCCGGGACAGGGGGCGGTCGAACTGAAGCTTTCTTT. The chain employs TRBV20-1 and TRBJ1-1; 12 nucleotides line up with TRBD1. The CDR3 is made up of 16 amino acids. Germline lookup yields CDR1 DFQATT and CDR2 SNEGSKA (reference sequence). Trimming cost V 2 bases and J 5 bases; bases outside gene matches: 9.

The genes are TRBV11-2 and TRBJ2-1; D assignment may be TRBD1 or TRBD2 (5 bases each). The CDR3 contains 15 residues. Germline V gives CDR1 SGHAT, CDR2 FQNNGV. The V and J ends lost 1 base and 4 bases respectively, with 11 bases between them. The CDR3 region is CASSLALGAYNEQFF. The CDR3 DNA reads TGTGCCAGCAGCTTAGCTCTCGGGGCTTACAATGAGCAGTTCTTC.

Note on this clonotype: The junction shows a germline mismatch at one end, possibly a read error. The genes are TRBV20-1 and TRBJ2-1; unclear D gene. CDR3 size: 15 residues. Germline-derived CDR1 and CDR2 are DFQATT and SNEGSKA (reference sequence). The CDR3 region has the DNA TGCGGTGCTACGTCTGTCAAGATCTCCTACAATGAGCAGTTCTTC. Translated, it gives CGATSVKISYNEQFF.

Only a few counts were recorded for this clonotype. V gene TRBV5-1 combines with J gene TRBJ2-5; 7 positions agree with TRBD2. CDR3 size: 14 residues. Germline lookup yields CDR1 SGHRS and CDR2 YFSETQ. V shed 0 bases, J shed 4 bases, and the junction held 3 bases outside the gene matches. CDR3 region: CASSLAAGAETQYF. CDR3 sequence (DNA): TGCGCCAGCAGCTTGGCCGCGGGAGCAGAGACCCAGTACTTC. Full variable domain (rest looked up from reference TRBV5-1 and TRBJ2-5): KAGVTQTPRYLIKTRGQQVTLSCSPISGHRSVSWYQQTPGQGLQFLFEYFSETQRNKGNFPGRFSGRQFSNSRSEMNVSTLELGDSALYLCASSLAAGAETQYFGPGTRLLVL.

The sample holds a few counts of this clonotype. This sequence joins TRBV12-3 or TRBV12-4 and TRBJ1-5; a weak D match, TRBD1 (5 bases). Trimming left V 3 bases short and J 7 bases short, with 10 bases between. CDR3 length equals 13 residues. The CDR3: CASSFGGDQPQHF. The CDR3 nucleotides read TGTGCCAGCAGTTTTGGGGGAGACCAGCCCCAGCATTTT.

The chain carries TRBV7-8 and TRBJ2-5; tentative D call: TRBD1 (6 bases). The better agreement between TRBJ2-7 and the DNA end casts doubt on the J call. Germline V lookup: CDR1 SGHVS, CDR2 FQNEAQ. The CDR3 is 14 amino acids. The CDR3 region has the DNA TGTGCCAGCAGCTTGAGACAGGAGCGCTACGAGCAGTACTTC. It yields the protein CASSLRQERYEQYF.

This clonotype was seen more than once but under ten times. V usage is TRBV4-1 and J usage is TRBJ2-6, with 7 positions matching TRBD1. The length of the CDR3 is 17 residues. Germline CDR1 reads MGHRA; CDR2 reads YSYEKL. The V segment lost 4 bases and the J segment 2 bases; nucleotides outside the gene matches: 8. CDR3 loop: CASSLYEQGTGANVLTF. DNA of the CDR3: TGCGCCAGCAGCCTTTATGAACAGGGGACTGGGGCCAACGTCCTGACTTTC.

The rearrangement links TRBV28 to TRBJ2-3, with unresolved D. The CDR3 length is 12 residues. Germline V gene data show CDR1 as MDHEN and CDR2 as SYDVKM. V gave up 10 bases and J gave up 2 bases, with 10 bases separating them. The CDR3 DNA follows: TGTGCCACCACCACATTCACAGATACGCAGTATTTT. This codes for CATTTFTDTQYF.

This chain joins TRBV15 and TRBJ1-2; 11 bases match TRBD1. CDR1 is LNHNV, CDR2 YYDKDF, per germline (reference sequence). V was clipped by 6 bases and J by 5 bases; unmatched bases: 5. This CDR3 has 14 amino acids. The CDR3 is CATRGTGGIYGYTF. The CDR3 DNA reads TGTGCCACCAGGGGGACAGGGGGGATTTATGGCTACACCTTC.

The V call is TRBV7-8, the J call TRBJ2-1; 7 nucleotides match TRBD2. Germline V gene sequence: CDR1 SGHVS, CDR2 FQNEAQ. The V gene end was trimmed by 9 bases and the J gene end by 2 bases; junction bases not matched to a gene: 7. The CDR3 has 14 amino acids. The CDR3: CASSTGGTYNEQFF. The CDR3 DNA reads as TGTGCCAGTTCTACCGGGGGGACCTACAATGAGCAGTTCTTC.

This chain joins TRBV2 and TRBJ1-2, with TRBD1 as a possible D gene (5 bases). Germline V lookup: CDR1 SNHLY, CDR2 FYNNEI. The V gene lost 8 bases and the J gene lost 7 bases, with 14 bases spanning the gap. The CDR3 consists of 12 residues. Here the CDR3 reads CASWGGPLGYTF. Here the CDR3 DNA reads TGTGCCAGCTGGGGGGGACCCCTTGGCTACACCTTC. The whole variable domain, filled in from reference TRBV2 and TRBJ1-2, reads EPEVTQTPSHQVTQMGQEVILRCVPISNHLYFYWYRQILGQKVEFLVSFYNNEISEKSEIFDDQFSVERPDGSNFTLKIRSTKLEDSAMYFCASWGGPLGYTFGSGTRLTVV.

This clonotype was seen a few times. This sequence joins TRBV5-1 and TRBJ2-3; no clear D. Germline V gene data show CDR1 as SGHRS and CDR2 as YFSETQ. Trimming shortened V by 0 bases and J by 2 bases, and 7 bases separated the two germline ends. This CDR3 spans 14 amino acids. CDR3 bases: TGCGCCAGCAGCTTGGAGGGTCCCACAGATACGCAGTATTTT. It yields the protein CASSLEGPTDTQYF.

The V and J genes are TRBV7-9 and TRBJ2-5, with D unresolved. There are 14 residues in the CDR3. Germline CDR1 is SEHNR and CDR2 is FQNEAQ (reference sequence). V was cut by 3 bases and J by 5 bases, with 13 bases left in between. CDR3 loop: CASSFKLARETQYF. CDR3 nucleotide sequence: TGTGCCAGCAGCTTTAAATTGGCCAGGGAGACCCAGTACTTC. Supplemented by reference TRBV7-9 and TRBJ2-5, the full variable domain reads DTGVSQNPRHKITKRGQNVTFRCDPISEHNRLYWYRQTLGQGPEFLTYFQNEAQLEKSRLLSDRFSAERPKGSFSTLEIQRTEQGDSAMYLCASSFKLARETQYFGPGTRLLVL.

In this sample, this clonotype turned up a few times. This chain links TRBV5-1 with TRBJ1-2; D is unclear. This CDR3 region has 16 residues. Germline V lookup: CDR1 SGHRS, CDR2 YFSETQ. Trimming removed 2 bases at V and 8 bases at J, with 22 bases between. The DNA of the CDR3 is TGCGCCAGCAGCTTTCCTCCCGGCGGGGAGGGAAAGGGCTACACCTTC. This sequence encodes CASSFPPGGEGKGYTF. The complete variable domain, with remaining parts taken from reference TRBV5-1 and TRBJ1-2, reads KAGVTQTPRYLIKTRGQQVTLSCSPISGHRSVSWYQQTPGQGLQFLFEYFSETQRNKGNFPGRFSGRQFSNSRSEMNVSTLELGDSALYLCASSFPPGGEGKGYTFGSGTRLTVV.

Notes on this clonotype: Mismatch with germline at one junction end may stem from a read error. The chain has TRBV5-1 and TRBJ2-5; a weak D match, TRBD2 (5 bases). The CDR3 loop spans 16 amino acids. CDR1 and CDR2 from the germline V gene are SGHRS and YFSETQ. The CDR3: CASGLAWGEPQETQYF. The CDR3 DNA is TGCGCCAGCGGCTTGGCCTGGGGAGAACCCCAAGAGACCCAGTACTTC.

This clonotype was seen a single time. The chain links TRBV6-1 to TRBJ2-5, with D possibly TRBD2 on 6 matching bases. Per the germline V gene, CDR1 is MNHNS and CDR2 is SASEGT. The CDR3 contains 16 residues. V was clipped by 3 bases and J by 7 bases, with 21 bases between them. CDR3 in DNA: TGTGCCAGCAGTGAGGGCTTGGGGAGCGCCGGGGGGACCCAGTACTTC. It translates to CASSEGLGSAGGTQYF.

The chain couples TRBV6-4 to TRBJ2-7; D unclear. V shed 7 bases and J shed 0 bases, with 10 bases lying between them. Germline loops: CDR1 MRHNA, CDR2 SNTAGT. The CDR3 sequence is 13 residues long. The CDR3 loop reads CASKRQASYEQYF. In DNA form, the CDR3 reads TGTGCCAGCAAAAGGCAGGCCTCCTACGAGCAGTACTTC.

This rearrangement joins TRBV5-1 to TRBJ1-2; weak D call: TRBD1 (5 bases). The CDR3 runs 15 residues. V was clipped by 4 bases and J by 5 bases, with 18 bases between them. The germline gives CDR1 SGHRS, CDR2 YFSETQ. The CDR3 loop is CASSLGESRAYGYTF. The CDR3 DNA follows: TGCGCCAGCAGCCTGGGCGAGAGCAGGGCATATGGCTACACCTTC.

In this sample, this clonotype turned up a few times. The V call is TRBV4-1, the J call TRBJ1-2; the D is unclear. Trimming cost V 2 bases and J 8 bases, with 12 bases left between them. The CDR3 has 13 residues. Germline loops: CDR1 MGHRA, CDR2 YSYEKL. CDR3 protein: CASSQRATNGYTF. The CDR3 region has the DNA TGCGCCAGCAGCCAAAGGGCAACCAACGGCTACACCTTC.

This clonotype has only a few counts. The rearrangement links TRBV29-1 to TRBJ2-7, with D possibly called TRBD1 or TRBD2 (7 bases each). The germline V gene has CDR1 SQVTM and CDR2 ANQGSEA. Deletions cut 4 bases from V and 3 bases from J, with 16 bases between. This CDR3 comprises 14 residues. Written as DNA, the CDR3 is TGCAGCGTTGTTCGCGGGGGACAGAACTACGAGCAGTACTTC. Residues: CSVVRGGQNYEQYF.

The chain links TRBV12-3 or TRBV12-4 to TRBJ1-2; unclear D gene. There are 13 residues in the CDR3. V gave up 8 bases and J gave up 7 bases, with 17 bases separating them. The CDR3: CASAPGGQVGYTF. The CDR3 DNA reads as TGTGCCAGCGCCCCGGGTGGCCAGGTTGGCTACACCTTC.

V is TRBV10-3 and J is TRBJ2-5; D is undetermined. The CDR3 spans 13 residues. Trimming took 3 bases from V and 1 from J, leaving 6 bases between them. Germline CDR1 and CDR2: ENHRY and SYGVKD. In DNA form, the CDR3 reads TGTGCCATCAGTGACGGTTCCCAAGAGACCCAGTACTTC. This codes for CAISDGSQETQYF.

CDR3 nucleotide sequence: TGCGCCAGCAGTTACATCGGGGGACTCTACGAGCAGTACTTC. Its protein product is CASSYIGGLYEQYF. The chain joins TRBV10-1 to TRBJ2-7; D may be TRBD2 (6 bases). V lost 5 bases and J lost 3, with 14 bases in between. Germline V gene data show CDR1 as WNHNN and CDR2 as SYGVQD (reference sequence). The CDR3 is 14 residues long.

DNA for the CDR3: TGTGCCAGCTCACCCCTTTCGATCACCGGGGAGCTGTTTTTT. This sequence encodes CASSPLSITGELFF. This rearrangement joins TRBV18 to TRBJ2-2; D call uncertain. The CDR3 length is 14 residues. V was pared by 3 bases and J by 4 bases, with 9 bases between. Germline CDR1 and CDR2: KGHSH and LQKENI.

This chain joins TRBV28 and TRBJ2-5, with D possibly matching TRBD2 (5 bases). Germline V gene lookup returns CDR1 MDHEN and CDR2 SYDVKM. Trimming pared 8 bases from V and 3 bases from J, leaving 10 bases between. The CDR3 is 12 amino acids. Here the CDR3 reads CASHGDEETQYF. The DNA of the CDR3 is TGTGCCAGCCACGGGGATGAAGAGACCCAGTACTTC. The full variable domain, in which reference TRBV28 and TRBJ2-5 provide the parts outside the CDR3, is DVKVTQSSRYLVKRTGEKVFLECVQDMDHENMFWYRQDPGLGLRLIYFSYDVKMKEKGDIPEGYSVSREKKERFSLILESASTNQTSMYLCASHGDEETQYFGPGTRLLVL.

V gene TRBV20-1 combines with J gene TRBJ1-4, with D tentatively TRBD1 (5 bases). Germline V gene sequence: CDR1 DFQATT, CDR2 SNEGSKA (reference sequence). V was clipped by 6 bases and J by 8 bases, with 10 bases between them. The CDR3 loop spans 11 amino acids. The CDR3 here is CSAGGREKLFF. CDR3 nucleotides: TGCAGTGCCGGGGGGAGAGAAAAACTGTTTTTT.

The rearrangement uses TRBV7-9 and TRBJ2-7; D not resolved. Trimming left V 2 bases short and J 4 bases short, with 9 bases between. Germline values: CDR1 SEHNR, CDR2 FQNEAQ (reference sequence). CDR3 length: 13 amino acids. CDR3 amino acids: CASSLPERYEQYF. CDR3 nucleotides: TGTGCCAGCAGCTTACCCGAGAGGTACGAGCAGTACTTC. Together with reference TRBV7-9 and TRBJ2-7, the CDR3 gives the full variable domain: DTGVSQNPRHKITKRGQNVTFRCDPISEHNRLYWYRQTLGQGPEFLTYFQNEAQLEKSRLLSDRFSAERPKGSFSTLEIQRTEQGDSAMYLCASSLPERYEQYFGPGTRLTVT.